Listed below are T cell receptor beta chains from one sample, sequenced in a study of blood T cell repertoires in COVID-19. Repertoires were generated with immunoSEQ multiplex PCR, while TCRdb's copy carries only in-frame clones and drops some. The data contain 100,000 to 150,000 clones, around 87% of them singletons. Sequenced input: peripheral blood. The receptors originated from a woman aged 55-70 years with acute or convalescent COVID-19. The CDR3 runs from the conserved cysteine through the conserved F or W. Each record gives: clone size, V gene, J gene, D gene, CDR3 DNA, CDR3 protein. The D gene is left open where the match is weak. Clone size appears in some rows only: once, few, many, or a class for an expanded clone.

-	TRBV29-1	TRBJ2-1	TRBD2	TGCAGCGTTGAGCCGACTAGCGGGTTTTACAATGAGCAGTTCTTC	CSVEPTSGFYNEQFF
-	TRBV5-1	TRBJ1-1	-	TGCGCCAGCAGCTTGGAGTCGAGGGCGGGGGGAGCTTTCTTT	CASSLESRAGGAFF
once	TRBV11-2	TRBJ2-4	-	TGTGCCAGCAGAGAGGATGTAGCCAAAAACATTCAGTACTTC	CASREDVAKNIQYF
once	TRBV5-1	TRBJ2-7	-	TGCGCCAGCAGCACTTCAGGGTTTGGGGGGATCGAGCAGTACTTC	CASSTSGFGGIEQYF
few	TRBV13	TRBJ1-2	TRBD1	TGTGCCAGCAGCGGCCGGGACAGGGGGGACTATGGCTACACCTTC	CASSGRDRGDYGYTF
-	TRBV11-3	TRBJ2-3	TRBD2	TGTGCCAGCAGCTTAGACCTCAGCGGGAGGGCCTCCACAGATACGCAGTATTTT	CASSLDLSGRASTDTQYF
-	TRBV2	TRBJ1-3	TRBD1	TGTGCCAGCAATCACGAGACAGGGGGTTCTGGAAACACCATATATTTT	CASNHETGGSGNTIYF
-	TRBV28	TRBJ2-5	-	TGTGCCAGCAGTTCCAGTCTGAGGTGGGAGACCCAGTACTTC	CASSSSLRWETQYF
-	TRBV25-1	TRBJ2-1	TRBD2	TGTGCCAGCAGTGACCGTAGCGGGACCTACAATGAGCAGTTCTTC	CASSDRSGTYNEQFF
-	TRBV3-1/TRBV3-2	TRBJ2-2	TRBD1	TGTGCCAGCAGCCAGCAGGGGGCCCGCACCGGGGAGCTGTTTTTT	CASSQQGARTGELFF
-	TRBV6-5	TRBJ1-2	-	TGTGCCAGCAGACAGACAAGGTTTAACTATGGCTACACCTTC	CASRQTRFNYGYTF
-	TRBV6-2/TRBV6-3	TRBJ1-3	-	TGTGCCAGCAGTTACCCAGATCCTGGAAACACCATATATTTT	CASSYPDPGNTIYF
few	TRBV9	TRBJ2-5	-	TGTGCCAGCAGCGTAGCGGGTCAGGGAAGTATGGAGACCCAGTACTTC	CASSVAGQGSMETQYF
-	TRBV7-8	TRBJ1-2	-	TGTGCCAGCAGCTTATCTGACACCTCCTATGGCTACACCTTC	CASSLSDTSYGYTF
-	TRBV7-2	TRBJ1-1	-	TGTGCCAGCAGCGCCAGGGATACGGGCACTGAAGCTTTCTTT	CASSARDTGTEAFF
few	TRBV12-3/TRBV12-4	TRBJ1-1	-	TGTGCCAGCAGTAGGAGGGGCAACACTGAAGCTTTCTTT	CASSRRGNTEAFF
-	TRBV23-1	TRBJ2-1	TRBD2	TGCGCCAGCCCTTGTAAGCGGGGGAAGCGGCAGTTCTTC	CASPCKRGKRQFF
-	TRBV9	TRBJ2-1	-	TGTGCCAGCAGCGTAGACTTGCCTTCCTACAATGAGCAGTTCTTC	CASSVDLPSYNEQFF
-	TRBV18	TRBJ2-2	TRBD2	TGTGCCAGCTCACCAGGGACTAGCGGGAGGACCGGGGAGCTGTTTTTT	CASSPGTSGRTGELFF
-	TRBV6-2/TRBV6-3	TRBJ2-6	TRBD1	TGTGCCAGCAGTCCGGGACAGGGGTCTTCTGGGGCCAACGTCCTGACTTTC	CASSPGQGSSGANVLTF
-	TRBV9	TRBJ2-7	TRBD2	TGTGCCAGCAGCGAGCGGGAGGGACCGGCCGAGCAGTACTTC	CASSEREGPAEQYF
-	TRBV28	TRBJ2-5	-	TGTGCCAGCAAACTAGAAGAGACCCAGTACTTC	CASKLEETQYF
-	TRBV7-8	TRBJ1-3	TRBD1	TGTGCCAGCAGCTTCTCCGGGACAGGAGGAGGAAACACCATATATTTT	CASSFSGTGGGNTIYF
-	TRBV4-1	TRBJ1-6	-	TGCGCCAGCAGCCAAGCAGCAGGGATAAATAATTCACCCCTCCACTTT	CASSQAAGINNSPLHF
-	TRBV6-5	TRBJ2-1	-	TGTGCCAGCAGTTACCGTCGGTTTAGCTCCTACAATGAGCAGTTCTTC	CASSYRRFSSYNEQFF
-	TRBV18	TRBJ2-1	-	TGTGCCAGCACTCCTAGCGAGTGGGACAATGAGCAGTTCTTC	CASTPSEWDNEQFF
-	TRBV5-1	TRBJ2-1	-	TGCGCCAGCAGCTTGGGTGTTTTCTCAGTATACAATGAGCAGTTCTTC	CASSLGVFSVYNEQFF
-	TRBV6-2/TRBV6-3	TRBJ1-1	TRBD1	TGTGCCAGCAGTTCAGACAGGGGGATTGGCACTGAAGCTTTCTTT	CASSSDRGIGTEAFF
-	TRBV6-5	TRBJ1-2	-	TGTGCCAGCAGTTACTCGTCTAGAGGGAATGGCTACACCTTC	CASSYSSRGNGYTF
-	TRBV7-9	TRBJ2-7	TRBD2	TGTGCCAGCAGCCTAGCGGGAGCCGCTTACGAGCAGTACTTC	CASSLAGAAYEQYF
-	TRBV19	TRBJ2-5	TRBD2	TGTGCCAGTAGTCCGTGGGGACTAGCGGGACTAGGGACCCAGTACTTC	CASSPWGLAGLGTQYF
once	TRBV20-1	TRBJ2-3	-	TGCAGTGGAGGAGATACGCAGTATTTT	CSGGDTQYF
few	TRBV5-5	TRBJ1-1	-	TGTGCCAGCAGCTTCGAGACTTCTGCTTTCTTT	CASSFETSAFF
-	TRBV19	TRBJ1-3	TRBD1	TGTGCCAGTACCCCAGGACAGGGGAGAAACACCATATATTTT	CASTPGQGRNTIYF
-	TRBV19	TRBJ2-2	TRBD1	TGTGCCAGTGATGCCGGGACAGGGTTCACCGGGGAGCTGTTTTTT	CASDAGTGFTGELFF
-	TRBV6-5	TRBJ1-4	TRBD1	TGTGCCAGCAGTTACTCCTCAGGGGGAAAACTGTTTTTT	CASSYSSGGKLFF
-	TRBV10-1	TRBJ1-1	-	TGCGCCAGCAGTGAGGACCCTTGGGGAGGCACTGAAGCTTTCTTT	CASSEDPWGGTEAFF
-	TRBV18	TRBJ2-1	-	TGTGCCAGCTCACCACTTAGCGCGGATGAGCAGTTCTTC	CASSPLSADEQFF
-	TRBV19	TRBJ2-3	-	TGTGCCAGTAGTATAGGTAGCGGACACACAGATACGCAGTATTTT	CASSIGSGHTDTQYF
-	TRBV19	TRBJ1-2	-	TGTGCCAGTAGCCGACAACGACCTAACTATGGCTACACCTTC	CASSRQRPNYGYTF
once	TRBV6-6	TRBJ1-4	-	TGTGCCAGCAGTTACTCCGGCGAGGGAAAACTGTTTTTT	CASSYSGEGKLFF
-	TRBV27	TRBJ1-1	-	TGTGCCAGCAGTCCCATCGGCGGGAGTTATATTGAAGCTTTCTTT	CASSPIGGSYIEAFF
-	TRBV3-1/TRBV3-2	TRBJ1-4	TRBD1	TGTGCCAGCAGCCAAACGGGACAGGGGGGGGAAAAACTGTTTTTT	CASSQTGQGGEKLFF
-	TRBV9	TRBJ2-1	-	TGTGCCAGCAGCCCCCGGCTGGCGGTCTACAATGAGCAGTTCTTC	CASSPRLAVYNEQFF
-	TRBV12-3/TRBV12-4	TRBJ1-1	TRBD1	TGTGCCAGCAGTCTGCTTAGACAGGGAAGAGCTTTCTTT	CASSLLRQGRAFF
-	TRBV19	TRBJ2-7	TRBD1	TGTGCCAGTAGTAAAGGACAGGGTTACCACGAGCAGTACTTC	CASSKGQGYHEQYF